Each of the 23 T cell receptor beta chains below was sequenced from the same sample in a study of T cell responses to AZD1222 COVID-19 vaccine. TCRdb's table, derived via immunoSEQ multiplex PCR, lists solely in-frame clones and lacks some. Here the sample spans under 150,000 clones, 80% to 90% being singletons. Material: peripheral blood, obtained on day 0 of MenACWY control vaccination. These receptors came from an adult in good health.

J is TRBJ2-7 and V is TRBV7-9, with TRBD2 as a possible D gene (6 bases). Trimming cost V 5 bases and J 1 base, with 15 bases left between them. Germline V gives CDR1 SEHNR, CDR2 FQNEAQ (reference sequence). The CDR3 consists of 15 residues. CDR3 coding DNA: TGTGCCAGCAGCCCCCGGGAGAGTTGGTCCTACGAGCAGTACTTC. Translating it yields CASSPRESWSYEQYF.

This clone was recorded only once. This chain connects TRBV6-2 or TRBV6-3 to TRBJ2-5; D gene ambiguous. The V end lost 4 bases, the J end lost 1 base, and 1 base lay between the germline ends. The CDR3 is 11 amino acids. Germline values: CDR1 MNHEY, CDR2 SVGEGT. CDR3 amino acids: CASSFQETQYF. The CDR3 bases are TGTGCCAGCAGTTTCCAAGAGACCCAGTACTTC.

The chain recombines TRBV5-4 with TRBJ1-1, with a possible D match to TRBD1 (5 bases). Germline V gene data show CDR1 as SGHNT and CDR2 as YYREEE (reference sequence). This CDR3 is 16 amino acids long. Trimming stripped 0 bases from V and 5 bases from J, with 17 bases between. The DNA for the CDR3 is TGTGCCAGCAGCTTGGCCGAAGGGACCGGGGAAACTGAAGCTTTCTTT. This translates into CASSLAEGTGETEAFF.

The V gene is TRBV3-1 (or the pseudogene TRBV3-2), the J gene TRBJ1-2, with D uncertain. V lost 4 bases to trimming and J lost 5 bases, with 20 bases between them. The CDR3 loop spans 16 amino acids. Germline CDR1 LGHDT, CDR2 YNNKEL (reference sequence). CDR3 loop: CASSRSGAGVWYGYTF. CDR3 sequence (DNA): TGTGCCAGCAGCCGATCGGGTGCAGGAGTCTGGTATGGCTACACCTTC.

The chain employs TRBV19 and TRBJ2-7; D ambiguous. CDR1 is LNHDA, CDR2 SQIVND, per germline (reference sequence). The CDR3 is 14 residues long. Trimming stripped 6 bases from V and 0 bases from J, with 12 bases between. This chain's CDR3 is CASSPTPHSYEQYF. CDR3 coding DNA: TGTGCCAGTAGCCCGACCCCGCACTCCTACGAGCAGTACTTC.

The chain is built from TRBV28 and TRBJ2-7; 7 positions agree with TRBD1. This CDR3 is built from 14 residues. V gave up 4 bases and J gave up 4 bases; unmatched junction bases: 7. CDR1 is MDHEN and CDR2 is SYDVKM in the germline V gene. The CDR3 DNA is TGTGCCAGCAGTTACAGGGGAACACGTTACGAGCAGTACTTC. The encoded protein is CASSYRGTRYEQYF.

The chain carries TRBV6-2 or TRBV6-3 and TRBJ1-6; TRBD1 agrees at 7 bases. Germline lookup yields CDR1 MNHEY and CDR2 SVGEGT. The CDR3 runs 15 residues. The V segment lost 2 bases and the J segment 8 bases; nucleotides outside the gene matches: 6. For the CDR3, the DNA is TGTGCCAGCAGTTACCGGGGGACAGCTTATTCACCCCTCCACTTT. It codes for CASSYRGTAYSPLHF.

The V call is TRBV10-1, the J call TRBJ2-7; possibly TRBD1 for D (5 bases). Germline V gene sequence: CDR1 WNHNN, CDR2 SYGVQD (reference sequence). This CDR3 has 13 amino acids. Deletions cut 2 bases from V and 2 bases from J, with 7 bases between. The CDR3 DNA reads TGCGCCAGCAGTGAGGTCAGGGCCTACGAGCAGTACTTC. This codes for CASSEVRAYEQYF.

The chain employs TRBV7-3 and TRBJ2-2; either TRBD1 or TRBD2 may fit D (5 bases each). V dropped 5 bases and J dropped 6 bases, with 13 bases sitting between them. The CDR3 totals 14 residues. Germline loops: CDR1 SGHTA, CDR2 FQGTGA. CDR3: CASSGGPSSGELFF. For the CDR3, the DNA is TGTGCCAGCAGCGGGGGACCGTCCTCCGGGGAGCTGTTTTTT.

The chain employs TRBV28 and TRBJ2-6; D unresolved. CDR1 is MDHEN, CDR2 SYDVKM, per germline. V was trimmed by 2 bases and J by 4 bases, leaving 9 bases between them. The CDR3 loop spans 15 amino acids. The CDR3 sequence is CASSLGGSGANVLTF. CDR3 bases: TGTGCCAGCAGTTTAGGCGGTTCCGGGGCCAACGTCCTGACTTTC.

V and J are TRBV2 and TRBJ2-2; D uncertain. In germline, CDR1 is SNHLY, CDR2 FYNNEI. Trimming cost V 1 base and J 2 bases, with 8 bases left between them. CDR3 size: 15 residues. The CDR3 DNA reads as TGTGCCAGCAGTGAAGGAACTATTAACACCGGGGAGCTGTTTTTT. It encodes CASSEGTINTGELFF. The entire variable domain, with the rest obtained from reference TRBV2 and TRBJ2-2, is as follows: EPEVTQTPSHQVTQMGQEVILRCVPISNHLYFYWYRQILGQKVEFLVSFYNNEISEKSEIFDDQFSVERPDGSNFTLKIRSTKLEDSAMYFCASSEGTINTGELFFGEGSRLTVL.

This chain connects TRBV7-9 to TRBJ2-3; no reliable D call. The CDR3 extends over 13 amino acids. Germline V CDR1 and CDR2: SEHNR, FQNEAQ (reference sequence). Trimming shortened V by 5 bases and J by 4 bases, and 10 bases separated the two germline ends. The CDR3, as DNA: TGTGCCAGCAGCCGCGCGGCCCCAGATACGCAGTATTTT. Translation gives CASSRAAPDTQYF.

V and J are TRBV19 and TRBJ1-2; no reliable D call. V was pared by 3 bases and J by 3 bases, with 11 bases between. Per the germline V gene, CDR1 is LNHDA and CDR2 is SQIVND (reference sequence). The CDR3 totals 14 residues. CDR3 bases: TGTGCCAGTAGTATTGGCGCGTTGGACTATGGCTACACCTTC. This codes for CASSIGALDYGYTF.

The sample holds one count of this clone. The gene calls are TRBV5-6 and TRBJ2-3, with TRBD1 matching 7 bases. Germline CDR1 and CDR2: SGHDT and YYEEEE. The CDR3 is made up of 16 amino acids. The J segment lost 0 bases and the V segment lost 3 bases, leaving 7 bases of the junction unmatched. The CDR3 loop is CASSSLSTGSTDTQYF. The CDR3 nucleotides are TGTGCCAGCAGCTCACTTTCGACAGGGAGCACAGATACGCAGTATTTT.

The rearrangement uses TRBV4-2 and TRBJ2-4, with TRBD2 as a possible D gene (6 bases). The CDR3 spans 16 residues. The V gene lost 0 bases and the J gene lost 6 bases, with 15 bases spanning the gap. CDR1 LGHNA and CDR2 YNFKEQ come from the germline V gene. CDR3 in amino acids: CASSQELASVRNIQYF. DNA for the CDR3: TGTGCCAGCAGCCAAGAATTGGCTAGCGTCCGAAACATTCAGTACTTC.

The V gene is TRBV7-3, the J gene TRBJ1-6; no definite D call. The CDR3 has 13 amino acids. The V end was cut by 3 bases, the J end by 7 bases, with 7 bases between. The germline CDR1 and CDR2 sequences are SGHTA and FQGTGA. The DNA for the CDR3 is TGTGCCAGCAGCTTCGGACCCAATTCACCCCTCCACTTT. Its translation: CASSFGPNSPLHF. The full variable domain, rest sourced from reference TRBV7-3 and TRBJ1-6, is GAGVSQTPSNKVTEKGKYVELRCDPISGHTALYWYRQSLGQGPEFLIYFQGTGAADDSGLPNDRFFAVRPEGSVSTLKIQRTERGDSAVYLCASSFGPNSPLHFGNGTRLTVT.

This sequence joins TRBV11-1 and TRBJ2-1; 10 bases match TRBD1. With V trimmed by 4 bases and J by 12 bases, 6 bases remained unmatched. The germline V gene encodes CDR1 SGHAT and CDR2 FQDESV (reference sequence). The CDR3 runs to 13 residues. CDR3 sequence: CASSSDRGFGQFF. The CDR3 nucleotides are TGTGCCAGCAGCTCGGACAGGGGGTTTGGGCAGTTCTTC.

The chain combines TRBV14 with TRBJ2-5, with 8 bases matching TRBD2. Per the germline V gene, CDR1 is SGHDN and CDR2 is FVKESK. Trimming took 3 bases from V and 2 from J; bases not matched to a gene: 8. This CDR3 spans 16 amino acids. The CDR3 bases are TGTGCCAGCAGCCATGGGCGGACTAGCCCGCAAGAGACCCAGTACTTC. It codes for CASSHGRTSPQETQYF. Together with reference TRBV14 and TRBJ2-5, the CDR3 gives the full variable domain: EAGVTQFPSHSVIEKGQTVTLRCDPISGHDNLYWYRRVMGKEIKFLLHFVKESKQDESGMPNNRFLAERTGGTYSTLKVQPAELEDSGVYFCASSHGRTSPQETQYFGPGTRLLVL.

CDR3 coding DNA: TGTGCCAGCAGTCCGGGACGGGTCCAAAACATTCAGTACTTC. Translation: CASSPGRVQNIQYF. V usage is TRBV2 and J usage is TRBJ2-4; possibly TRBD1 or TRBD2 for D (5 bases each). This CDR3 is built from 14 residues. V was trimmed by 5 bases and J by 5 bases, leaving 13 bases between them. The germline V gene encodes CDR1 SNHLY and CDR2 FYNNEI.

The rearrangement uses TRBV7-9 and TRBJ1-4; D is undetermined. The CDR3 totals 12 residues. The V end was cut by 5 bases, the J end by 7 bases, with 8 bases between. Per germline, CDR1 SEHNR and CDR2 FQNEAQ (reference sequence). The CDR3 spells CASSRTVEKLFF. DNA of the CDR3: TGTGCCAGCAGCCGCACAGTTGAAAAACTGTTTTTT.

The chain uses TRBV6-5 and TRBJ2-3, with 7 bases that match TRBD1. Germline CDR1 MNHEY, CDR2 SVGAGI. V was clipped by 10 bases and J by 2 bases; unmatched bases: 9. The CDR3 is 14 amino acids. The CDR3 loop reads CATTRGLNTDTQYF. CDR3 DNA sequence: TGTGCCACCACAAGGGGGCTCAACACAGATACGCAGTATTTT.

This sequence joins TRBV9 and TRBJ2-1; 8 nucleotides match TRBD2. Germline V gene data show CDR1 as SGDLS and CDR2 as YYNGEE. The CDR3 spans 14 residues. Germline trimming cut 0 bases from V and 12 bases from J; bases unmatched to any gene: 8. The CDR3 here is CASSVAAGGGTQFF. The CDR3 bases are TGTGCCAGCAGCGTAGCCGCGGGGGGTGGGACGCAGTTCTTC.

CDR3 nucleotides: TGTGCCAGCAGCGTAGCCCCCTCCCAAGAGACCCAGTACTTC. This translates into CASSVAPSQETQYF. The chain recombines TRBV9 with TRBJ2-5; D call uncertain. V lost 0 bases, J lost 1 base, and 7 bases lay in between. The CDR3 sequence is 14 residues long. Germline-derived CDR1 and CDR2 are SGDLS and YYNGEE.